This T cell receptor (beta chain) originates from a study of T cells after posttransplantation cyclophosphamide. Repertoires were generated with immunoSEQ multiplex PCR, while TCRdb's copy carries only in-frame clones and drops some. The sample includes around 44,000 clones, none of them occurring once. The TCR sequence derives from a middle-aged man in good health, CMV-negative, and a related stem cell transplant donor. The specimen was PBMCs.

The CDR3 loop is CASSLEQGLGEQFF. CDR3 in DNA: TGTGCCAGCAGTTTAGAACAGGGGCTTGGTGAGCAGTTCTTC. The rearrangement joins TRBV27 to TRBJ2-1, with TRBD1 matching over 7 bases. The CDR3 contains 14 residues. The V gene end was trimmed by 2 bases and the J gene end by 9 bases; junction bases not matched to a gene: 7. In germline, CDR1 is MNHEY, CDR2 SMNVEV (reference sequence).